This T cell receptor (beta chain) was sequenced for a study of beta chain features in type 1 diabetes. Across the whole study: Sorted cells numbering over 95,000,000 were examined across all samples.

Each donor gave one heparinised blood draw averaging roughly 100 mL. All sorted populations exceeded 98% purity. Germline CDR1 SGHDN, CDR2 FVKESK. CDR3 length equals 15 residues. V lost 3 bases and J 0 bases, leaving 9 bases between the germline ends. Expressed TCRB transcripts got sequenced, as all isolated RNA was reverse transcribed. Naive, central memory and regulatory T cell samples averaged about 3.57 million reads. The repertoire was sequenced with immunoSEQ multiplex PCR; TCRdb's copy has only in-frame clones and lacks some. The sample contains roughly 500,000 clones, about 30% of which appear only once.

This receptor was identified in a man between 18 and 29 years old in good health. This chain connects TRBV14 to TRBJ1-3; D gene ambiguous. The sequenced sample was naive CD4+ T cells from blood. The CDR3 DNA is TGTGCCAGCAGCCAGTTCCTGAGCTCTGGAAACACCATATATTTT. This translates into CASSQFLSSGNTIYF.